This T cell receptor (beta chain) was found in a study of blood T cell repertoires in COVID-19. Looked up from germline, CDR1 is MNHEY and CDR2 is SVGEGT. This CDR3 is built from 16 residues. Trimming cost V 5 bases and J 1 base; bases outside gene matches: 6. Clones were sequenced by immunoSEQ multiplex PCR, and TCRdb holds only the in-frame ones, with some missing. The repertoire holds a few hundred thousand clones, with about four fifths as singletons. The sample taken for sequencing was peripheral blood. The chain carries TRBV6-2 or TRBV6-3 and TRBJ2-5; 11 nucleotides match TRBD1. This clonotype was obtained from a woman between 18 and 29 years old with acute or convalescent COVID-19. The CDR3 region is CASSRGDRGGQETQYF. In DNA form, the CDR3 reads TGTGCCAGCAGTAGAGGGGACAGGGGGGGCCAAGAGACCCAGTACTTC.